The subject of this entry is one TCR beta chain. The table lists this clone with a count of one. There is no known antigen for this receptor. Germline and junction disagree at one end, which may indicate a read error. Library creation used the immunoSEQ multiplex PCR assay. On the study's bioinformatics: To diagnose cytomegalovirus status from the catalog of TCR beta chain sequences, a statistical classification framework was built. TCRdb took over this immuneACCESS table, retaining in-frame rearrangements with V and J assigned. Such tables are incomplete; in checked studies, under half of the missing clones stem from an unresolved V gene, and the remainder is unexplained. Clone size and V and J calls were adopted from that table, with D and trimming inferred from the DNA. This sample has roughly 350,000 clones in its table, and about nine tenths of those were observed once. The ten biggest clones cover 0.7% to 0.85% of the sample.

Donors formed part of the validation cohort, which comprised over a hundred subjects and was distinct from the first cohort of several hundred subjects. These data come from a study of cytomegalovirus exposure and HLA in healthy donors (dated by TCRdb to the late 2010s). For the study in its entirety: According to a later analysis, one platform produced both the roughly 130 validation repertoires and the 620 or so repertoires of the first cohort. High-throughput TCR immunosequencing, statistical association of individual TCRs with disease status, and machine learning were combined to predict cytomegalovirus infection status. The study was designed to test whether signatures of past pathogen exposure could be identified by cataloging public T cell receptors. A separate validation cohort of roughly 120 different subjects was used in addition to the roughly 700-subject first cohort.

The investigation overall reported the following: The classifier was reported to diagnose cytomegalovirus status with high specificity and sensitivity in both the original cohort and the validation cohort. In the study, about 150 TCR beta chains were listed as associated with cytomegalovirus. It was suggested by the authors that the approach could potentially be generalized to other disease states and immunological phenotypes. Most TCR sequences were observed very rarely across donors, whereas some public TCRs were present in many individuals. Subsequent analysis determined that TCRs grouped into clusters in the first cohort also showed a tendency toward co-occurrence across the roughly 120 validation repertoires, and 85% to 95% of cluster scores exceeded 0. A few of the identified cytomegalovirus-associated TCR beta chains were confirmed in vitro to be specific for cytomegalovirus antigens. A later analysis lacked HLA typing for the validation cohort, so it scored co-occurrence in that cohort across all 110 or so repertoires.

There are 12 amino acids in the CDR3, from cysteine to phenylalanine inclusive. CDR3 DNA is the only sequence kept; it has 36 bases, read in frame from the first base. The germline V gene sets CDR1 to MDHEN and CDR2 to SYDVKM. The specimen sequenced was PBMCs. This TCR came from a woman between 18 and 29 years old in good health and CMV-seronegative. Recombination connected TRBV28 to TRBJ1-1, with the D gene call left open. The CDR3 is CAGSRANTEAFF. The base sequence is TGTGCCGGCAGTCGAGCCAACACTGAAGCTTTCTTT. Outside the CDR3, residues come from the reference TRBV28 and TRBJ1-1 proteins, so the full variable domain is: DVKVTQSSRYLVKRTGEKVFLECVQDMDHENMFWYRQDPGLGLRLIYFSYDVKMKEKGDIPEGYSVSREKKERFSLILESASTNQTSMYLCAGSRANTEAFFGQGTRLTVV.